Below are 32 T cell receptor beta chains sequenced from a single sample in a study of T-cell reconstitution after alpha-beta-depleted transplantation in children. TCRbeta library preparation incorporated unique molecular identifiers. MiXCR, run by TCRdb on the PCR reads, gives a single entry per CDR3 protein. The sample has approximately 500,000 distinct CDR3 sequences, approximately 10% seen once. The sequences come from PBMCs, collected before TCRalphabeta/CD19-depleted stem cell transplant. These receptors came from a child aged 2-15 years with inherited bone marrow failure, due to receive a stem cell transplant.

Only a few counts were recorded for this clonotype. The V call is TRBV7-9, the J call TRBJ2-7; unclear D gene. Trimming took off 1 base at V and 5 bases at J, with 6 bases between the two ends. Germline CDR1 and CDR2: SEHNR and FQNEAQ (reference sequence). This CDR3 has 12 residues. This chain's CDR3 is CASSLVANEQYF. The CDR3, as DNA: TGTGCCAGCAGCTTAGTGGCCAACGAGCAGTACTTC.

This clonotype was observed at least ten times. This chain links TRBV7-2 with TRBJ2-1, with D possibly matching TRBD2 (6 bases). This CDR3 region has 16 residues. Trimming left V 3 bases short and J 0 bases short, with 12 bases between. Germline loops: CDR1 SGHTA, CDR2 FQGNSA. In DNA form, the CDR3 reads TGTGCCAGCAGCTTGGGGTACGGGAGCTCCTACAATGAGCAGTTCTTC. Its protein is CASSLGYGSSYNEQFF.

The chain combines TRBV12-3 or TRBV12-4 with TRBJ2-3; 7 bases map to TRBD2. J was trimmed by 5 bases and V by 5 bases; bases with no gene match: 10. The CDR3 has 15 residues. The CDR3 DNA sequence: TGTGCCAGCAGTCTTCGACTAGCTTGGGTAGATACGCAGTATTTT. This sequence encodes CASSLRLAWVDTQYF.

This clonotype was seen ten or more times. The chain carries TRBV30 and TRBJ2-1; the D gene is possibly TRBD2 (5 bases). The germline V and J ends were trimmed by 1 base and 7 bases, with 5 bases remaining between them. The germline CDR1 and CDR2 sequences are GTSNPN and SVGIG (reference sequence). The CDR3 extends over 11 amino acids. CDR3 coding DNA: TGTGCCTGGAGTGGCGGGAATGAGCAGTTCTTC. It yields the protein CAWSGGNEQFF.

This chain joins TRBV20-1 and TRBJ2-7; D is perhaps TRBD1 or TRBD2 (5 bases each). Trimming cost V 6 bases and J 0 bases, with 12 bases left between them. Germline lookup yields CDR1 DFQATT and CDR2 SNEGSKA (reference sequence). This CDR3 contains 13 residues. CDR3 DNA: TGCAGTGCGGGGACGGAGATCTCCTACGAGCAGTACTTC. Its protein product is CSAGTEISYEQYF.

This clonotype was detected ten times or more. The chain joins TRBV30 to TRBJ2-5; no definite D call. Between the trimmed V and J ends, which lost 2 bases and 5 bases, there was a span of 6 bases. This CDR3 spans 11 amino acids. The germline CDR1 and CDR2 sequences are GTSNPN and SVGIG (reference sequence). CDR3 bases: TGTGCCTGGAGTAACGGGGAGACCCAGTACTTC. It translates to CAWSNGETQYF.

This clonotype has a count of ten or more. CDR3: CASSLPRLANNEQFF. The CDR3 bases are TGTGCCAGCAGCCTACCAAGGCTAGCCAACAATGAGCAGTTCTTC. V gene TRBV7-9 combines with J gene TRBJ2-1, with D perhaps TRBD2 (5 bases). Trimming shortened V by 5 bases and J by 5 bases, and 16 bases separated the two germline ends. Per the germline V gene, CDR1 is SEHNR and CDR2 is FQNEAQ (reference sequence). This CDR3 is 15 amino acids long.

The table lists this clonotype with many counts. The chain has TRBV29-1 and TRBJ2-1, with 8 nucleotides matching TRBD1. The V and J ends lost 6 bases and 2 bases, in that order; junction bases with no gene match: 3. From germline, CDR1 is SQVTM and CDR2 ANQGSEA. There are 13 residues in the CDR3. This CDR3 is CSVGQDTYNEQFF. CDR3 in DNA: TGCAGCGTGGGACAGGATACCTACAATGAGCAGTTCTTC.

This clonotype has only one observation. The gene calls are TRBV12-3 or TRBV12-4 and TRBJ2-2; 11 positions match TRBD2. The CDR3 consists of 18 residues. The V segment lost 11 bases and the J segment 3 bases; nucleotides outside the gene matches: 17. CDR3 residues: CAFWELAGEGGYTGELFF. CDR3 nucleotide sequence: TGTGCCTTCTGGGAACTAGCGGGAGAAGGAGGGTACACCGGGGAGCTGTTTTTT.

This clonotype was seen at least ten times. This chain links TRBV12-3 or TRBV12-4 with TRBJ2-3; 8 bases line up with TRBD2. There are 17 residues in the CDR3. J gave up 3 bases and V 3 bases, and 11 bases lay outside the gene matches. DNA of the CDR3: TGTGCCAGCAGTTTTTCACTCGGGAGGGCCGTTACAGATACGCAGTATTTT. This codes for CASSFSLGRAVTDTQYF.

This clonotype was seen at least ten times. The chain is built from TRBV5-5 and TRBJ2-3, with unresolved D. The V end lost 0 bases, the J end lost 2 bases, and 10 bases lay between the germline ends. CDR1 and CDR2 (germline): SGHKS, YYEKEE (reference sequence). The CDR3 totals 15 residues. The CDR3 region is CASSLDMPDTDTQYF. The CDR3 DNA reads as TGTGCCAGCAGCTTGGATATGCCGGACACAGATACGCAGTATTTT.

This clonotype came up many times. The gene calls are TRBV29-1 and TRBJ1-1; D unclear. Germline V gene data show CDR1 as SQVTM and CDR2 as ANQGSEA. This CDR3 spans 14 amino acids. Trimming shortened V by 1 base and J by 3 bases, and 12 bases separated the two germline ends. The CDR3 spells CSVEGRVGDTEAFF. The CDR3 coding sequence is TGCAGCGTTGAAGGGAGGGTCGGTGACACTGAAGCTTTCTTT.

CDR3 sequence: CSACYLQGRASGRGYEQYF. In DNA, the CDR3 is TGCAGTGCTTGCTATTTACAGGGCAGGGCTAGCGGGAGAGGGTACGAGCAGTACTTC. The V and J genes are TRBV20-1 and TRBJ2-7, with 10 nucleotides matching TRBD2. CDR3 length: 19 residues. Germline V gene sequence: CDR1 DFQATT, CDR2 SNEGSKA (reference sequence). Germline trimming cut 5 bases from V and 4 bases from J; bases unmatched to any gene: 23.

This clonotype was observed at least ten times. The chain is built from TRBV19 and TRBJ1-1; no definite D call. Germline CDR1 is LNHDA and CDR2 is SQIVND (reference sequence). This CDR3 is built from 13 residues. Trimming pared 5 bases from V and 4 bases from J, leaving 11 bases between. This CDR3 reads CASSQSRLTEAFF. The CDR3 region has the DNA TGTGCCAGTAGTCAAAGCAGGCTCACTGAAGCTTTCTTT.

This clonotype was seen more than once but under ten times. This rearrangement joins TRBV11-2 to TRBJ2-3; D call uncertain. The V end was cut by 5 bases, the J end by 6 bases, with 15 bases between. The CDR3 extends over 14 amino acids. From germline, CDR1 is SGHAT and CDR2 FQNNGV. CDR3 in amino acids: CASSPDRSSDTQYF. The CDR3 bases are TGTGCCAGCAGCCCTGACCGCTCGTCGGATACGCAGTATTTT.

Many counts were recorded for this clonotype. The CDR3 loop is CSAIRGGGSHNEQFF. The CDR3 coding sequence is TGCAGTGCTATAAGGGGGGGCGGGTCCCACAATGAGCAGTTCTTC. The V gene is TRBV20-1, the J gene TRBJ2-1; D possibly corresponds to TRBD2 (7 bases). The germline gives CDR1 DFQATT, CDR2 SNEGSKA (reference sequence). V was clipped by 4 bases and J by 5 bases, with 18 bases between them. The CDR3 loop spans 15 amino acids.

This clonotype was seen repeatedly, ten times or more. The chain carries TRBV5-1 and TRBJ1-1; no reliable D call. CDR3 length: 14 residues. The V and J ends lost 2 bases and 0 bases respectively, with 8 bases between them. Germline CDR1 reads SGHRS; CDR2 reads YFSETQ. The CDR3 bases are TGCGCCAGCAGCTTTGACGGACTGAACACTGAAGCTTTCTTT. Encoded protein: CASSFDGLNTEAFF. Complete variable domain (other parts from reference TRBV5-1 and TRBJ1-1): KAGVTQTPRYLIKTRGQQVTLSCSPISGHRSVSWYQQTPGQGLQFLFEYFSETQRNKGNFPGRFSGRQFSNSRSEMNVSTLELGDSALYLCASSFDGLNTEAFFGQGTRLTVV.

The V and J genes are TRBV19 and TRBJ2-4; 8 bases agree with TRBD1. V shed 3 bases and J 7 bases; nucleotides not matched to a gene: 8. Germline assignment: CDR1 LNHDA and CDR2 SQIVND (reference sequence). The CDR3 spans 15 residues. DNA for the CDR3: TGTGCCAGTAGTATGAGACAGGGGAGGAAGAACATTCAGTACTTC. Amino acid sequence: CASSMRQGRKNIQYF.

This clonotype was counted at least ten times. The chain employs TRBV9 and TRBJ2-1; D is uncertain. From germline, CDR1 is SGDLS and CDR2 YYNGEE. This CDR3 spans 17 amino acids. V lost 0 bases, J lost 0 bases, and 13 bases lay in between. CDR3 coding DNA: TGTGCCAGCAGCGTAGACGGCAACCACCCCTCCTACAATGAGCAGTTCTTC. It encodes CASSVDGNHPSYNEQFF.

This clonotype was counted at least ten times. The chain couples TRBV9 to TRBJ2-2; 11 bases fit TRBD1. The J segment lost 7 bases and the V segment lost 3 bases, leaving 5 bases of the junction unmatched. CDR3 length: 15 amino acids. Germline V lookup: CDR1 SGDLS, CDR2 YYNGEE. CDR3 coding DNA: TGTGCCAGCAGCGCGGACAGGGGGCACAGCGGGGAGCTGTTTTTT. Its translation is CASSADRGHSGELFF.

This clonotype was counted many times. The chain carries TRBV28 and TRBJ1-6; TRBD1 matches 7 bases. V lost 4 bases to trimming and J lost 7 bases; unmatched junction nucleotides: 4. Germline values: CDR1 MDHEN, CDR2 SYDVKM. This CDR3 has 14 amino acids. DNA for the CDR3: TGTGCCAGCAGTTCAGGGACAGCAAATTCACCCCTCCACTTT. Encoded protein: CASSSGTANSPLHF.

This clonotype was counted between two and nine times. This chain links TRBV7-2 with TRBJ2-3, with D unclear. Trimming removed 5 bases at V and 2 bases at J, with 11 bases between. This CDR3 region has 14 residues. Germline CDR1 is SGHTA and CDR2 is FQGNSA. CDR3 coding DNA: TGTGCCAGCAGCCGGGCGCCCCACACAGATACGCAGTATTTT. Protein: CASSRAPHTDTQYF.

The count of this clonotype is one. This could be a read error, since a much larger clone is one nucleotide away. This chain uses TRBV16 with TRBJ2-4, with D uncertain. The length of the CDR3 is 12 residues. Germline V lookup: CDR1 KGHSY, CDR2 FQNENV. V dropped 3 bases and J dropped 3 bases, with 3 bases sitting between them. The CDR3 bases are TGTGCCAGCAGCCAGATCAAAAACATTCAGTACTTC. Its translation is CASSQIKNIQYF.

This clonotype was found a few times. The V call is TRBV20-1, the J call TRBJ2-2; TRBD1 agrees at 8 bases. With V trimmed by 7 bases and J by 6 bases, 13 bases remained unmatched. The length of the CDR3 is 15 residues. The germline V gene encodes CDR1 DFQATT and CDR2 SNEGSKA (reference sequence). DNA of the CDR3: TGCAGTGTATCCAACCATCAGGGGGCATCCGGGGAGCTGTTTTTT. It encodes CSVSNHQGASGELFF.

The table lists this clonotype with many counts. J is TRBJ2-3 and V is TRBV12-3 or TRBV12-4; TRBD2 matches at 7 bases. V shed 6 bases and J 6 bases; nucleotides not matched to a gene: 6. This CDR3 is built from 13 residues. The CDR3 loop reads CASRGGIADTQYF. The CDR3 DNA follows: TGTGCCAGCAGGGGGGGGATTGCGGATACGCAGTATTTT.

This clonotype was recorded a few times. V gene TRBV6-2 or TRBV6-3 combines with J gene TRBJ2-3, with D hard to call. The V end was cut by 5 bases, the J end by 4 bases, with 7 bases between. CDR3 length: 12 amino acids. CDR1 is MNHEY and CDR2 is SVGEGT in the germline V gene. The CDR3 nucleotides are TGTGCCAGCAGTGATCAGTCAGATACGCAGTATTTT. It translates to CASSDQSDTQYF.

The rearrangement links TRBV6-5 to TRBJ2-3; D remains unclear. From germline, CDR1 is MNHEY and CDR2 SVGAGI. The CDR3 loop spans 14 amino acids. V was trimmed by 2 bases and J by 0 bases, leaving 6 bases between them. The CDR3 region has the DNA TGTGCCAGCAGTTACATTAGCAGCACAGATACGCAGTATTTT. This codes for CASSYISSTDTQYF.

This clonotype was counted ten times or more. The chain uses TRBV4-2 and TRBJ1-1; 7 bases are a match to TRBD1. V lost 5 bases to trimming and J lost 5 bases; unmatched junction nucleotides: 8. The germline gives CDR1 LGHNA, CDR2 YNFKEQ. The CDR3 has 14 amino acids. CDR3: CASSRGGADTEAFF. CDR3 nucleotides: TGTGCCAGCAGCAGAGGGGGCGCAGATACTGAAGCTTTCTTT.

This clonotype was seen repeatedly, ten times or more. This chain links TRBV5-1 with TRBJ2-3; 10 positions match TRBD2. V was pared by 0 bases and J by 2 bases, with 3 bases of the junction left unmatched. The CDR3 is made up of 16 amino acids. The germline V gene has CDR1 SGHRS and CDR2 YFSETQ. The CDR3 here is CASSLVLAGFTDTQYF. As DNA, the CDR3 is TGCGCCAGCAGCTTGGTACTAGCGGGGTTCACAGATACGCAGTATTTT.

There are many counts of this clonotype. V is TRBV27 and J is TRBJ1-6, with D tentatively TRBD1 (6 bases). The CDR3 loop spans 13 amino acids. Trimming took 3 bases from V and 10 from J, leaving 10 bases between them. Germline V gene sequence: CDR1 MNHEY, CDR2 SMNVEV (reference sequence). CDR3 sequence reads: CASSLWRGSPLHF. CDR3 sequence (DNA): TGTGCCAGCAGTTTGTGGAGGGGGTCACCCCTCCACTTT.

This clonotype was counted many times. The chain joins TRBV29-1 to TRBJ2-5; D is undetermined. V was clipped by 4 bases and J by 5 bases, with 11 bases between them. This CDR3 contains 12 residues. The germline gives CDR1 SQVTM, CDR2 ANQGSEA. The DNA for the CDR3 is TGCAGCGTTGGTGAGGTCGCGGAGACCCAGTACTTC. It is translated as CSVGEVAETQYF.

This clonotype was seen ten or more times. The CDR3 region is CSVERDLYNEQFF. CDR3 nucleotide sequence: TGCAGCGTTGAGAGGGACCTCTACAATGAGCAGTTCTTC. This rearrangement joins TRBV29-1 to TRBJ2-1; D is possibly TRBD1 or TRBD2 (5 bases each). The CDR3 spans 13 residues. The V and J ends lost 3 bases and 3 bases respectively, with 9 bases between them. The germline CDR1 and CDR2 sequences are SQVTM and ANQGSEA.